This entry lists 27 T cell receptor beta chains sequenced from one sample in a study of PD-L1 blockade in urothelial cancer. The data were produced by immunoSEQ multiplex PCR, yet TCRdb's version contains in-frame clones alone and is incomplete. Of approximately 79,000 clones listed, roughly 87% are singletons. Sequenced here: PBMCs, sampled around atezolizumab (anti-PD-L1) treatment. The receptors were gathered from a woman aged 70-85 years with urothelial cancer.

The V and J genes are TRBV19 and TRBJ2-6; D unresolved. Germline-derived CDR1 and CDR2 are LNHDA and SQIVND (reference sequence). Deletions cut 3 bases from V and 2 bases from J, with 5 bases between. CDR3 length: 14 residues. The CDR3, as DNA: TGTGCCAGTAGTATCCGGGCTGGGGCCAACGTCCTGACTTTC. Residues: CASSIRAGANVLTF.

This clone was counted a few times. In DNA, the CDR3 is TGTGCCAGCAGCTTGAACGGCGGGTTTACCTACAATGAGCAGTTCTTC. It is translated as CASSLNGGFTYNEQFF. The chain uses TRBV5-6 and TRBJ2-1, with D maybe TRBD2 (5 bases). Germline V gene lookup returns CDR1 SGHDT and CDR2 YYEEEE. The CDR3 has 16 residues. V gave up 1 base and J gave up 2 bases, with 13 bases separating them.

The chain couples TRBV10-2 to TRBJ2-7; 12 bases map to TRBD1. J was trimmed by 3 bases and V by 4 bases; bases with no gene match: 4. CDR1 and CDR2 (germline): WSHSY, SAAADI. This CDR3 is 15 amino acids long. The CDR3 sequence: CASSAGTGGLYEQYF. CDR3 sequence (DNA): TGCGCCAGCAGTGCGGGGACAGGGGGCCTCTACGAGCAGTACTTC.

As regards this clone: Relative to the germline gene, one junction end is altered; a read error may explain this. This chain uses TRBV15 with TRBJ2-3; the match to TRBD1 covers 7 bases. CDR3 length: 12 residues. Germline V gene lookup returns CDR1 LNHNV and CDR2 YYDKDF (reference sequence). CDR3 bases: TGTGCCACCAGCATGGACAGGATGATTCGGGTTTTT. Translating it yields CATSMDRMIRVF.

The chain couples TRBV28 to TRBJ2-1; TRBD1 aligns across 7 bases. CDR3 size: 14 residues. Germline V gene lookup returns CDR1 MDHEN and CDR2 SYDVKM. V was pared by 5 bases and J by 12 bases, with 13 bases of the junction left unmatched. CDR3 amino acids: CASSQTGLGDGQFF. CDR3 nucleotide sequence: TGTGCCAGCAGTCAGACAGGGCTGGGGGATGGGCAGTTCTTC.

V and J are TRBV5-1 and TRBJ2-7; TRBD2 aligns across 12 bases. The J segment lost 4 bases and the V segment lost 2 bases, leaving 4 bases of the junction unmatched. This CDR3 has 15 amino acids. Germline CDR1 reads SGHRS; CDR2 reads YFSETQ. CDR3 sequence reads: CASSLLAGGLYEQYF. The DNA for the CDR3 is TGCGCCAGCAGCTTACTAGCGGGAGGACTGTACGAGCAGTACTTC.

CDR3 DNA sequence: TGTGCCAGCAGCGCTACAGGGGGCAAGCATCAGCCCCAGCATTTT. It specifies CASSATGGKHQPQHF. The chain employs TRBV9 and TRBJ1-5; 9 bases line up with TRBD1. Germline CDR1 is SGDLS and CDR2 is YYNGEE. This CDR3 has 15 residues. V shed 3 bases, J shed 5 bases, and the junction held 6 bases outside the gene matches.

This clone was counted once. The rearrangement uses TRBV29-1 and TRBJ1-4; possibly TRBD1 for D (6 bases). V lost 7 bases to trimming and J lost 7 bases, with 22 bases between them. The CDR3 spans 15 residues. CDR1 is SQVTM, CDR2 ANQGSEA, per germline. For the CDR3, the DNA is TGCAGCGCTGGCAGTCGTGGCCTAGGGGGTGAAAAACTGTTTTTT. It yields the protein CSAGSRGLGGEKLFF.

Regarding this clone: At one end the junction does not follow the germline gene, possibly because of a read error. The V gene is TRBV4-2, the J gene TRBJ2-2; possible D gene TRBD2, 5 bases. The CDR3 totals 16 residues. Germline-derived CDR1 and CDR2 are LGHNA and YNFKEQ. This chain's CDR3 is CASSQEAASKTGELFF. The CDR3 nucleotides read TGTGCCAGCAGCCAAGAAGCGGCATCGAAGACCGGGGAGCTGTTTTTT.

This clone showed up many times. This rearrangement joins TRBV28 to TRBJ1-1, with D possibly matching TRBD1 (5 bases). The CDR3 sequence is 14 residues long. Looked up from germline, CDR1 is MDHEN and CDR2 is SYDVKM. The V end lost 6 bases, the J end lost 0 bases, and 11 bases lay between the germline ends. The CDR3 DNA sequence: TGTGCCAGCAGATCGACAGTATTGAACACTGAAGCTTTCTTT. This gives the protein CASRSTVLNTEAFF.

For the CDR3, the DNA is TGTGCCAGCAGTTACCCCACAGGTTTGAACACTGAAGCTTTCTTT. Translating it yields CASSYPTGLNTEAFF. The chain carries TRBV6-6 and TRBJ1-1, with D possibly matching TRBD1 (5 bases). Germline V lookup: CDR1 MNHNY, CDR2 SVGAGI (reference sequence). The CDR3 extends over 15 amino acids. V shed 2 bases and J shed 0 bases, with 10 bases lying between them.

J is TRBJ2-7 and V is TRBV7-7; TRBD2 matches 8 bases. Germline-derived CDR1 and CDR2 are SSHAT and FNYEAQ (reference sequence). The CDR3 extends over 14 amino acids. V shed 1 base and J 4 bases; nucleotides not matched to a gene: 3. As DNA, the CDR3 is TGTGCCAGCAGCTTAGGTTCTAGCGGGTACGAGCAGTACTTC. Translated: CASSLGSSGYEQYF.

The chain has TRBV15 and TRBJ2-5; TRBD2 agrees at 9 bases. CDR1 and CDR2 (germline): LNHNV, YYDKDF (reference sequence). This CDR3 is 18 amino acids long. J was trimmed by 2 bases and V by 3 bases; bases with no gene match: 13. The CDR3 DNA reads TGTGCCACCAGCAGTCAGCGGGGGGCGAGGGAATATCAAGAGACCCAGTACTTC. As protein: CATSSQRGAREYQETQYF.

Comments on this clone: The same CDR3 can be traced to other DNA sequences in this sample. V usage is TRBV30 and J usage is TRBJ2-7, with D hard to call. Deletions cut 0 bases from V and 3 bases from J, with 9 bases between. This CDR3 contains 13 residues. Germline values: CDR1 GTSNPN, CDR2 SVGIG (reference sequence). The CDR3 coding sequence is TGTGCCTGGAGTGTATCCCTCTACTACGAGCAGTACTTC. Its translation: CAWSVSLYYEQYF. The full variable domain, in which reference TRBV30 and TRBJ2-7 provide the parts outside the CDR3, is SQTIHQWPATLVQPVGSPLSLECTVEGTSNPNLYWYRQAAGRGLQLLFYSVGIGQISSEVPQNLSASRPQDRQFILSSKKLLLSDSGFYLCAWSVSLYYEQYFGPGTRLTVT.

The CDR3 is CASSSNWGTSDYEQYF. In DNA form, the CDR3 reads TGTGCCAGCAGCTCTAATTGGGGGACTAGCGACTACGAGCAGTACTTC. This chain connects TRBV5-4 to TRBJ2-7; 10 nucleotides match TRBD2. CDR1 and CDR2 from the germline V gene are SGHNT and YYREEE (reference sequence). Trimming cost V 3 bases and J 3 bases; bases outside gene matches: 9. The CDR3 has 16 amino acids.

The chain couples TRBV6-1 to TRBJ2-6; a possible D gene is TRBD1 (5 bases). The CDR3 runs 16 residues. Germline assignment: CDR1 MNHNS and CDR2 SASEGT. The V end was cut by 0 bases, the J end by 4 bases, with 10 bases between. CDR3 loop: CASSEAVGPGANVLTF. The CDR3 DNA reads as TGTGCCAGCAGTGAAGCGGTGGGGCCAGGGGCCAACGTCCTGACTTTC.

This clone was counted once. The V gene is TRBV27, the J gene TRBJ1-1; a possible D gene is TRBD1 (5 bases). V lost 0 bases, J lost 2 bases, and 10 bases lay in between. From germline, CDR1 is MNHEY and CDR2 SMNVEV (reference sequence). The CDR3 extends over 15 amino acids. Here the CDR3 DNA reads TGTGCCAGCAGTTTATCTTGGACACCCAACACTGAAGCTTTCTTT. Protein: CASSLSWTPNTEAFF.

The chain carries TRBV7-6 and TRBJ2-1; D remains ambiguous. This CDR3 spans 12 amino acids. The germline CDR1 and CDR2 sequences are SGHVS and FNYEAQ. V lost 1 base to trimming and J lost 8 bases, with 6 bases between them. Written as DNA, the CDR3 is TGTGCCAGCAGCTTAGGATCGGATGAGCAGTTCTTC. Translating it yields CASSLGSDEQFF.

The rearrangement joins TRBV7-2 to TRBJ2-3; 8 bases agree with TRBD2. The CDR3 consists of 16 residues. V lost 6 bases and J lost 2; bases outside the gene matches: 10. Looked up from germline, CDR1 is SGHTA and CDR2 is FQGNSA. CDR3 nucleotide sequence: TGTGCCAGCAGACCGCCGGGACTAGGACTCACAGATACGCAGTATTTT. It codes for CASRPPGLGLTDTQYF.

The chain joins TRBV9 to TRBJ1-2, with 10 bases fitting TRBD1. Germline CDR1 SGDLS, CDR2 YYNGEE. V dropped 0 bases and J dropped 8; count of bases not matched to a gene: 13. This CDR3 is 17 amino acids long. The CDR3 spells CASSVGQGALLPGGYTF. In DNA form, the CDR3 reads TGTGCCAGCAGCGTAGGACAGGGGGCCCTCTTGCCAGGAGGCTACACCTTC.

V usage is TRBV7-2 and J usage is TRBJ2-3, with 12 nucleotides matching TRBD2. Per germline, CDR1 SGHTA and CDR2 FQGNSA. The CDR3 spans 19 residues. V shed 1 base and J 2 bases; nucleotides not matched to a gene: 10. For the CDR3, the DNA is TGTGCCAGCAGCTTAGTTGGACTAGCGGGGACCCACCTCACAGATACGCAGTATTTT. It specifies CASSLVGLAGTHLTDTQYF.

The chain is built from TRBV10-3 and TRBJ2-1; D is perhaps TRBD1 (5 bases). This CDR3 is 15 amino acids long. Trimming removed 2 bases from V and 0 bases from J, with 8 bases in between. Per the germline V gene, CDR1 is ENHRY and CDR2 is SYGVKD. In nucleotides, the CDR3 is TGTGCCATCAGTGAGCAGGGTAGCTCCTACAATGAGCAGTTCTTC. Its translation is CAISEQGSSYNEQFF.

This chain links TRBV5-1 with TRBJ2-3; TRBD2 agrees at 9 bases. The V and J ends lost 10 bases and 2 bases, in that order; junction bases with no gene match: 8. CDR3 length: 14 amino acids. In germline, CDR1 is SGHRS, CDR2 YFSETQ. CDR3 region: CAGSGGNPTDTQYF. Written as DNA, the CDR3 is TGCGCCGGAAGCGGGGGGAATCCCACAGATACGCAGTATTTT.

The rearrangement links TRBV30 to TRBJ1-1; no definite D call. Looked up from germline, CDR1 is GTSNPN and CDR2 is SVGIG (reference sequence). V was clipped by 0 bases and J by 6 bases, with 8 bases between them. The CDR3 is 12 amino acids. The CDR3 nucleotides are TGTGCCTGGAGTGTATTTCGGGCTGAAGCTTTCTTT. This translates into CAWSVFRAEAFF.

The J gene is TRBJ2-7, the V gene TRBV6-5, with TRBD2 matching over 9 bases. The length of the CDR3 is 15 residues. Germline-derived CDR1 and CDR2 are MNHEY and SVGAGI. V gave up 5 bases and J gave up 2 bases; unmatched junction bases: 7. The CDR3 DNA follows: TGTGCCAGCAGTAGAGAGACTAGCGGCCCCTACGAGCAGTACTTC. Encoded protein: CASSRETSGPYEQYF.

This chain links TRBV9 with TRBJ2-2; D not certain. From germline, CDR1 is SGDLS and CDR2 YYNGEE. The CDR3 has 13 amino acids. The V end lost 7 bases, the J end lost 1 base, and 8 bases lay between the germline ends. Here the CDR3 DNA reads TGTGCCAGCGAACGCAGGAACACCGGGGAGCTGTTTTTT. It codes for CASERRNTGELFF.

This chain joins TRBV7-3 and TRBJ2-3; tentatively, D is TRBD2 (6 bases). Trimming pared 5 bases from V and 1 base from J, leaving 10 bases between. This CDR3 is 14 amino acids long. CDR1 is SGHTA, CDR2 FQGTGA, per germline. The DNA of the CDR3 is TGTGCCAGCAGCCCCACGGGGGGCACAGATACGCAGTATTTT. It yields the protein CASSPTGGTDTQYF.